The next 32 T cell receptor beta chains were all read from a single sample in a study of OX40 agonist ivuxolimab in advanced cancers. Profiling relied on immunoSEQ multiplex PCR, and the TCRdb table lists in-frame clones only, not all of them. The sample contains about 73,000 clones, 88% of which appear only once. The source was CD4+ or CD8+ T cells sorted from blood, collected in a trial of the OX40 agonist ivuxolimab. Receptors originate from an adult with an advanced solid tumor such as melanoma, head and neck, liver or kidney cancer.

J is TRBJ1-2 and V is TRBV28, with a weak D call TRBD1 (5 bases). Per the germline V gene, CDR1 is MDHEN and CDR2 is SYDVKM. The germline V and J ends were trimmed by 5 bases and 4 bases, with 11 bases remaining between them. The CDR3 spans 13 residues. The CDR3 region has the DNA TGTGCCAGCAGTACCCGGGGGAGCTATGGCTACACCTTC. This gives the protein CASSTRGSYGYTF.

The genes are TRBV5-4 and TRBJ2-1; 14 nucleotides line up with TRBD2. The CDR3 runs to 17 residues. CDR1 and CDR2 (germline): SGHNT, YYREEE (reference sequence). Unmatched junction bases numbered 6, after V lost 0 bases and J lost 7 bases. As DNA, the CDR3 is TGTGCCAGCAGCTTGGGGGGACTAGCGGGAGTTGTAAATGAGCAGTTCTTC. Encoded protein: CASSLGGLAGVVNEQFF.

This clone came up once. The chain joins TRBV5-1 to TRBJ2-5; no clear D gene. The CDR3 is made up of 14 amino acids. CDR1 SGHRS and CDR2 YFSETQ come from the germline V gene. Trimming stripped 1 base from V and 2 bases from J, with 9 bases between. The CDR3 sequence: CASSLKDSQETQYF. CDR3 sequence (DNA): TGCGCCAGCAGCTTGAAAGACTCGCAAGAGACCCAGTACTTC.

The chain links TRBV7-6 to TRBJ1-1, with D possibly matching TRBD1 (5 bases). Trimming stripped 1 base from V and 7 bases from J, with 10 bases between. CDR3 length: 13 residues. Germline lookup yields CDR1 SGHVS and CDR2 FNYEAQ. The CDR3 DNA is TGTGCCAGCAGCTTAGAAGGGGTTGGTGAAGCTTTCTTT. Its translation is CASSLEGVGEAFF.

The rearrangement links TRBV29-1 to TRBJ2-3; 8 positions agree with TRBD2. CDR3 length: 16 residues. Germline trimming cut 3 bases from V and 3 bases from J; bases unmatched to any gene: 11. The germline gives CDR1 SQVTM, CDR2 ANQGSEA. The CDR3 sequence: CSVDRLAGGRTDTQYF. In DNA, the CDR3 is TGCAGCGTTGACAGGCTAGCGGGCGGGAGGACAGATACGCAGTATTTT.

In its sample, this clone was seen a few times. V is TRBV28 and J is TRBJ2-7; TRBD2 aligns across 11 bases. The CDR3 is 15 residues long. Losses at the gene ends were 2 bases for V and 0 bases for J; bases not matched to a gene: 0. Per the germline V gene, CDR1 is MDHEN and CDR2 is SYDVKM. The CDR3 sequence is CASSLTSGSSYEQYF. The CDR3 nucleotides read TGTGCCAGCAGTTTAACTAGCGGGAGCTCCTACGAGCAGTACTTC.

The rearrangement links TRBV4-2 to TRBJ2-6; 8 nucleotides line up with TRBD1. Germline assignment: CDR1 LGHNA and CDR2 YNFKEQ. Trimming removed 4 bases from V and 0 bases from J; junction bases left unmatched: 14. The CDR3 totals 20 residues. CDR3 residues: CASSLPTGGGRLSGANVLTF. The DNA for the CDR3 is TGTGCCAGCAGCCTGCCCACAGGGGGAGGCCGCCTCTCTGGGGCCAACGTCCTGACTTTC.

The CDR3, as DNA: TGCGCCAGCAGTGACGGGGGGGCAGGCGCCAACTATGGCTACACCTTC. It codes for CASSDGGAGANYGYTF. This sequence joins TRBV10-2 and TRBJ1-2, with D possibly being TRBD1 (6 bases). The CDR3 sequence is 16 residues long. Between the trimmed V and J ends, which lost 3 bases and 2 bases, there was a span of 16 bases. The V gene's germline CDR1 is WSHSY and CDR2 SAAADI.

The chain uses TRBV19 and TRBJ1-5, with D tentatively TRBD1 (5 bases). The germline CDR1 and CDR2 sequences are LNHDA and SQIVND (reference sequence). The CDR3 is made up of 16 amino acids. V dropped 4 bases and J dropped 0 bases, with 13 bases sitting between them. The CDR3 DNA follows: TGTGCCAGTAGTACGGGGGGATTTTATAGCAATCAGCCCCAGCATTTT. This codes for CASSTGGFYSNQPQHF.

The rearrangement links TRBV11-2 to TRBJ1-2; D not resolved. V was pared by 5 bases and J by 2 bases, with 3 bases between. The CDR3 totals 11 residues. Per the germline V gene, CDR1 is SGHAT and CDR2 is FQNNGV. The CDR3 bases are TGTGCCAGCAGCCAAAACTATGGCTACACCTTC. This encodes CASSQNYGYTF.

The chain recombines TRBV6-1 with TRBJ2-5; D is possibly TRBD1 (6 bases). Looked up from germline, CDR1 is MNHNS and CDR2 is SASEGT. This CDR3 has 14 amino acids. V was clipped by 7 bases and J by 0 bases, with 12 bases between them. CDR3 sequence: CASTPGGNQETQYF. The CDR3 nucleotides read TGTGCCAGCACCCCTGGGGGCAACCAAGAGACCCAGTACTTC.

The chain recombines TRBV6-6 with TRBJ2-5; no firm D call. The CDR3 is 14 amino acids. Germline CDR1 MNHNY, CDR2 SVGAGI (reference sequence). V gave up 5 bases and J gave up 2 bases, with 12 bases separating them. CDR3 sequence reads: CASSPTRQQETQYF. CDR3 nucleotide sequence: TGTGCCAGCAGTCCTACGAGGCAGCAAGAGACCCAGTACTTC.

V usage is TRBV5-6 and J usage is TRBJ2-7; TRBD1 agrees at 8 bases. The CDR3 loop spans 18 amino acids. V trimming: 0 bases; J trimming: 2 bases; junction bases outside the gene matches: 13. Germline CDR1 is SGHDT and CDR2 is YYEEEE. CDR3 sequence reads: CASSLVGTGLLLAYEQYF. The CDR3 DNA sequence: TGTGCCAGCAGCTTGGTAGGGACAGGTCTTCTTTTGGCCTACGAGCAGTACTTC.

This clone was counted a single time. The CDR3 DNA sequence: TGTGCCAGCAGCTTAGGTGGTCAGGGATCAACTTATGGCTACACCTTC. Residues: CASSLGGQGSTYGYTF. The chain is built from TRBV7-9 and TRBJ1-2; TRBD1 is a possible D gene (5 bases). Trimming removed 1 base at V and 5 bases at J, with 17 bases between. CDR1 and CDR2 (germline): SEHNR, FQNEAQ (reference sequence). CDR3 size: 16 residues.

The chain joins TRBV5-4 to TRBJ1-5; D uncertain. Per germline, CDR1 SGHNT and CDR2 YYREEE (reference sequence). The CDR3 has 14 residues. Trimming cost V 3 bases and J 2 bases, with 9 bases left between them. Written as DNA, the CDR3 is TGTGCCAGCAGCTCGGCAGGAGGCAATCAGCCCCAGCATTTT. Its translation is CASSSAGGNQPQHF.

The genes are TRBV5-5 and TRBJ2-2, with D possibly matching TRBD2 (5 bases). The CDR3 has 15 residues. Germline CDR1 is SGHKS and CDR2 is YYEKEE (reference sequence). V was pared by 0 bases and J by 3 bases, with 9 bases between. The CDR3 sequence: CASSLARTHTGELFF. DNA for the CDR3: TGTGCCAGCAGCTTGGCCAGGACTCACACCGGGGAGCTGTTTTTT.

The chain links TRBV6-1 to TRBJ2-3; D call uncertain. Looked up from germline, CDR1 is MNHNS and CDR2 is SASEGT. The CDR3 covers 14 residues. Trimming removed 4 bases at V and 2 bases at J, with 10 bases between. The CDR3 coding sequence is TGTGCCAGCAGTGTGGGCCCCGACACAGATACGCAGTATTTT. Its protein is CASSVGPDTDTQYF.

This clone appeared a single time. This chain uses TRBV20-1 with TRBJ1-6; D unclear. Germline V lookup: CDR1 DFQATT, CDR2 SNEGSKA (reference sequence). This CDR3 region has 11 residues. V lost 3 bases and J 7 bases, leaving 4 bases between the germline ends. The CDR3 coding sequence is TGCAGTGCTAGTCAGAATTCACCCCTCCACTTT. As protein: CSASQNSPLHF.

This clone was recorded only once. The J gene is TRBJ2-5, the V gene TRBV28; TRBD1 or TRBD2 may be the D gene (5 bases each). The germline gives CDR1 MDHEN, CDR2 SYDVKM. This CDR3 region has 17 residues. V lost 4 bases and J lost 2, with 20 bases in between. The CDR3 sequence: CASSSAPVDRLQETQYF. CDR3 nucleotides: TGTGCCAGCAGTTCCGCGCCCGTCGACAGACTACAAGAGACCCAGTACTTC.

This clone was seen a handful of times. Written as DNA, the CDR3 is TGCGCCAGCAGCATACAGGGTAATTCACCCCTCCACTTT. Amino acids: CASSIQGNSPLHF. The chain is built from TRBV5-1 and TRBJ1-6; tentatively, D is TRBD1 (6 bases). Germline assignment: CDR1 SGHRS and CDR2 YFSETQ. V was clipped by 4 bases and J by 6 bases, with 8 bases between them. The CDR3 covers 13 residues.

In DNA form, the CDR3 reads TGTGCCAGCAGTTATCGGGGTGGAGAAAAACTGTTTTTT. Residues: CASSYRGGEKLFF. V gene TRBV6-6 combines with J gene TRBJ1-4; the D is unclear. Germline V gene lookup returns CDR1 MNHNY and CDR2 SVGAGI (reference sequence). The CDR3 has 13 amino acids. V was cut by 3 bases and J by 8 bases, with 10 bases left in between.

This clone showed up just once. The chain uses TRBV29-1 and TRBJ2-7; the D is unclear. The CDR3 length is 11 residues. Germline V gene sequence: CDR1 SQVTM, CDR2 ANQGSEA. V was clipped by 2 bases and J by 3 bases, with 5 bases between them. In DNA, the CDR3 is TGCAGCGTTGAAAACAACTACGAGCAGTACTTC. Its protein product is CSVENNYEQYF.

This chain joins TRBV19 and TRBJ2-1; D is unclear. Germline-derived CDR1 and CDR2 are LNHDA and SQIVND (reference sequence). The ends were cut back, 3 bases at V and 8 bases at J, with 5 bases in the middle. This CDR3 region has 11 residues. CDR3 DNA: TGTGCCAGTAGTATGAGTCATGAGCAGTTCTTC. Translation gives CASSMSHEQFF.

The V gene is TRBV19, the J gene TRBJ1-5; no clear D. The germline V gene has CDR1 LNHDA and CDR2 SQIVND (reference sequence). The V gene lost 3 bases and the J gene lost 7 bases, with 13 bases spanning the gap. This CDR3 region has 14 residues. This chain's CDR3 is CASSMDHGYQPQHF. Here the CDR3 DNA reads TGTGCCAGTAGTATGGACCACGGGTACCAGCCCCAGCATTTT.

The V gene is TRBV18, the J gene TRBJ1-3, with a weak D call TRBD1 (5 bases). Germline CDR1 is KGHSH and CDR2 is LQKENI. CDR3 length equals 16 residues. V was shortened by 4 bases and J by 4 bases, with 17 bases between the two germline ends. The CDR3 spells CASSLSPGGRGNTIYF. CDR3 DNA: TGTGCCAGCTCACTCTCCCCTGGGGGGAGAGGAAACACCATATATTTT. Looking up the rest from reference TRBV18 and TRBJ1-3 gives the full variable domain: NAGVMQNPRHLVRRRGQEARLRCSPMKGHSHVYWYRQLPEEGLKFMVYLQKENIIDESGMPKERFSAEFPKEGPSILRIQQVVRGDSAAYFCASSLSPGGRGNTIYFGEGSWLTVV.

The chain uses TRBV6-5 and TRBJ2-2; no definite D call. Deletions cut 7 bases from V and 7 bases from J, with 16 bases between. The CDR3 is made up of 14 amino acids. Germline V CDR1 and CDR2: MNHEY, SVGAGI. CDR3 region: CASTPLKGGGELFF. Written as DNA, the CDR3 is TGTGCCAGCACCCCACTCAAGGGCGGCGGGGAGCTGTTTTTT.

The rearrangement joins TRBV5-6 to TRBJ1-1, with 9 bases identical to TRBD1. Germline V gene sequence: CDR1 SGHDT, CDR2 YYEEEE. J gave up 6 bases and V 2 bases, and 8 bases lay outside the gene matches. The CDR3 runs 15 residues. CDR3: CASSFQQGAAAEAFF. CDR3 DNA: TGTGCCAGCAGCTTTCAACAGGGGGCGGCCGCTGAAGCTTTCTTT.

This chain connects TRBV4-1 to TRBJ2-5; no firm D call. The CDR3 has 13 amino acids. Trimming shortened V by 4 bases and J by 5 bases, and 11 bases separated the two germline ends. Germline CDR1 MGHRA, CDR2 YSYEKL. The CDR3 loop reads CASSPPGRETQYF. The CDR3 DNA reads TGCGCCAGCAGCCCCCCTGGAAGGGAGACCCAGTACTTC.

The genes are TRBV29-1 and TRBJ2-7; TRBD2 matches 11 bases. Germline V gives CDR1 SQVTM, CDR2 ANQGSEA. This CDR3 spans 14 amino acids. After removal of 7 bases from V and 0 bases from J, the junction contained 5 bases not matched to a gene. CDR3 loop: CSATGTSGSYEQYF. The DNA for the CDR3 is TGCAGCGCGACCGGGACTAGCGGCTCCTACGAGCAGTACTTC.

The chain recombines TRBV28 with TRBJ1-4, with TRBD1 matching over 8 bases. The CDR3 is made up of 16 amino acids. V lost 5 bases and J lost 8; bases outside the gene matches: 13. Germline CDR1 and CDR2: MDHEN and SYDVKM. CDR3 nucleotide sequence: TGTGCCAGCAGTCATCCGATCAGGGGGCGCGGGGAAAAACTGTTTTTT. Amino acids: CASSHPIRGRGEKLFF.

This chain uses TRBV30 with TRBJ2-7; TRBD1 is a possible D gene (6 bases). V lost 6 bases to trimming and J lost 5 bases, with 14 bases between them. The CDR3 consists of 12 residues. Germline CDR1 reads GTSNPN; CDR2 reads SVGIG (reference sequence). This CDR3 reads CACKGDSDEQYF. For the CDR3, the DNA is TGTGCCTGTAAGGGGGATAGCGACGAGCAGTACTTC.

The sample holds one count of this clone. The chain has TRBV10-3 and TRBJ2-3, with 14 nucleotides matching TRBD2. Unmatched junction bases numbered 6, after V lost 6 bases and J lost 7 bases. The CDR3 covers 15 residues. Germline assignment: CDR1 ENHRY and CDR2 SYGVKD. The CDR3 sequence: CAISGGLAGENTQYF. The DNA of the CDR3 is TGTGCCATCAGCGGGGGACTAGCGGGGGAGAATACGCAGTATTTT.